The 5 T cell receptor beta chains presented below share a single source sample, sequenced in a study of blood T cell repertoires in COVID-19. Libraries were prepared by immunoSEQ multiplex PCR; TCRdb keeps only in-frame clonotypes and omits some of them. Of some 140,000 clones in the sample, about four fifths were seen once. Specimen: PBMCs or T cells enriched from blood (not recorded which). All receptors come from a man in his forties or fifties with acute COVID-19.

The chain recombines TRBV6-5 with TRBJ2-6; unclear D gene. The CDR3 runs to 14 residues. In germline, CDR1 is MNHEY, CDR2 SVGAGI. V was pared by 0 bases and J by 4 bases, with 4 bases between. CDR3 loop: CASSYSSGANVLTF. The CDR3 DNA is TGTGCCAGCAGTTACTCGAGCGGGGCCAACGTCCTGACTTTC.

The V and J genes are TRBV20-1 and TRBJ2-1; 7 bases agree with TRBD2. Germline V CDR1 and CDR2: DFQATT, SNEGSKA (reference sequence). The CDR3 length is 13 residues. V was pared by 6 bases and J by 12 bases, with 14 bases of the junction left unmatched. The CDR3 region is CSASQDRREWQFF. The DNA of the CDR3 is TGCAGTGCCAGTCAGGATCGGCGGGAGTGGCAGTTCTTC.

The chain combines TRBV4-2 with TRBJ2-2; 10 bases match TRBD2. From germline, CDR1 is LGHNA and CDR2 YNFKEQ. With V trimmed by 4 bases and J by 1 base, 3 bases remained unmatched. This CDR3 is built from 16 residues. This chain's CDR3 is CASSLRTSGNTGELFF. The CDR3 region has the DNA TGTGCCAGCAGCCTCCGGACTAGCGGGAACACCGGGGAGCTGTTTTTT.

The chain joins TRBV18 to TRBJ1-1; D ambiguous. The CDR3 length is 12 residues. Germline V CDR1 and CDR2: KGHSH, LQKENI. Trimming left V 9 bases short and J 5 bases short, with 13 bases between. The CDR3 reads CARGRARTEAFF. The CDR3 DNA is TGTGCCAGGGGGAGGGCAAGGACTGAAGCTTTCTTT.

The rearrangement uses TRBV5-4 and TRBJ1-6; D is unresolved. The V gene's germline CDR1 is SGHNT and CDR2 YYREEE (reference sequence). Trimming took off 3 bases at V and 0 bases at J, with 4 bases between the two ends. The CDR3 totals 14 residues. The DNA for the CDR3 is TGTGCCAGCAGCTCGAGCTCCTATAATTCACCCCTCCACTTT. Protein product: CASSSSSYNSPLHF.